This T cell receptor (beta chain) was recorded in a study of OX40 agonist ivuxolimab in advanced cancers. CDR1 is ENHRY, CDR2 SYGVKD, per germline. The CDR3 length is 15 residues. Deletions cut 7 bases from V and 0 bases from J, with 14 bases between. Measured with immunoSEQ multiplex PCR; TCRdb has only the in-frame clones, and not every one. The sample yields about 84,000 clones, around 83% seen once. The J gene is TRBJ2-3, the V gene TRBV10-3; D remains unclear. The clonotype originates from an adult with an advanced solid tumor such as melanoma, head and neck, liver or kidney cancer. The input for sequencing was CD4+ or CD8+ T cells sorted from blood, taken in a trial of the OX40 agonist ivuxolimab. This chain's CDR3 is CAITPTDTSTDTQYF. CDR3 nucleotide sequence: TGTGCCATCACTCCCACAGATACTAGCACAGATACGCAGTATTTT.